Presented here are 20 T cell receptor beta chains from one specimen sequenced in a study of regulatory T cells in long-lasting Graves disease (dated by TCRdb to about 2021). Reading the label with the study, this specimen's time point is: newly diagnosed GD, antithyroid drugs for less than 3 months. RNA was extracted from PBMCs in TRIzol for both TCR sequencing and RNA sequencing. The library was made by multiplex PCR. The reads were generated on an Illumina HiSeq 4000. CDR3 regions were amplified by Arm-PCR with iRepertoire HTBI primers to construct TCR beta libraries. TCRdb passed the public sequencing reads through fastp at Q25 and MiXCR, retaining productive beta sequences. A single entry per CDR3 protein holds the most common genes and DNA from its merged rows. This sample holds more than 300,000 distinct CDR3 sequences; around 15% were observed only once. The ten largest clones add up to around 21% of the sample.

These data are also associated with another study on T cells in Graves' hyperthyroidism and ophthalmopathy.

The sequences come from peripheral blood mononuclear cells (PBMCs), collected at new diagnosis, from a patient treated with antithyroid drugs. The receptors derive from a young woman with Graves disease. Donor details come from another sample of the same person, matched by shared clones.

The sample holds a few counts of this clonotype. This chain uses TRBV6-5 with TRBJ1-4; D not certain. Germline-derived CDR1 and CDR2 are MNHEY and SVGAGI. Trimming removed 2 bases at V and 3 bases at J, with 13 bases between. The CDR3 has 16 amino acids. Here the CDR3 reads CASSYIQVDPNEKLFF. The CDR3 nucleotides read TGTGCCAGCAGTTACATCCAAGTGGACCCTAATGAAAAACTGTTTTTT.

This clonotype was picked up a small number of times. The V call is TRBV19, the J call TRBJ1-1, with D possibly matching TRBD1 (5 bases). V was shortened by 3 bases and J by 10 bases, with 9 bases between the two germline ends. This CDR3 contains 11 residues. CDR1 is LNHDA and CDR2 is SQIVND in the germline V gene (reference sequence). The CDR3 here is CASSIAGGAFF. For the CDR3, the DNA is TGTGCCAGTAGTATCGCCGGGGGAGCTTTCTTT.

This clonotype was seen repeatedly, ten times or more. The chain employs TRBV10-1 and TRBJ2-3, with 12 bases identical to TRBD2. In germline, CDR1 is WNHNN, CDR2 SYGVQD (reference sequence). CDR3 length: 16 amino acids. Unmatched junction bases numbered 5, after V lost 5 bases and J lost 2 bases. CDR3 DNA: TGCGCCAGCAGTAATGGACTAGCGGGGAACACAGATACGCAGTATTTT. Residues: CASSNGLAGNTDTQYF.

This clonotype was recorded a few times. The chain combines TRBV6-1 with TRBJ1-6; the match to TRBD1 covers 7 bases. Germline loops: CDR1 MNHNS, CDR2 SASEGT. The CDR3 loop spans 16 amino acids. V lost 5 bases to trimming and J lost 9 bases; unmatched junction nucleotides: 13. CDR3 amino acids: CASSPRDRAESSPLHF. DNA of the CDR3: TGTGCCAGCAGTCCTCGTGACAGGGCTGAAAGTTCACCCCTCCACTTT.

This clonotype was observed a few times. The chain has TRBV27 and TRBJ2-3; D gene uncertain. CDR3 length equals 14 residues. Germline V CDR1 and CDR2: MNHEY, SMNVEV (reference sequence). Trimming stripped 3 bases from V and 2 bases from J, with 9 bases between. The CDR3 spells CASSFFGNTDTQYF. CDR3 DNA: TGTGCCAGCAGTTTCTTTGGCAACACAGATACGCAGTATTTT.

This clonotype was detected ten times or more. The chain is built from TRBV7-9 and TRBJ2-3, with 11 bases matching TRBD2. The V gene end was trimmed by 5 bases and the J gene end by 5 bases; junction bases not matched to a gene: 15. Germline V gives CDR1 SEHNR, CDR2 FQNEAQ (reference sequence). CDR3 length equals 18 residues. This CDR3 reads CASSPEASSGRYRDTQYF. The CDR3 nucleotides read TGTGCCAGCAGCCCCGAGGCGTCTAGCGGGAGGTATAGAGATACGCAGTATTTT. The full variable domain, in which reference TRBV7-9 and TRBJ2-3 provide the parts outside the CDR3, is DTGVSQNPRHKITKRGQNVTFRCDPISEHNRLYWYRQTLGQGPEFLTYFQNEAQLEKSRLLSDRFSAERPKGSFSTLEIQRTEQGDSAMYLCASSPEASSGRYRDTQYFGPGTRLTVL.

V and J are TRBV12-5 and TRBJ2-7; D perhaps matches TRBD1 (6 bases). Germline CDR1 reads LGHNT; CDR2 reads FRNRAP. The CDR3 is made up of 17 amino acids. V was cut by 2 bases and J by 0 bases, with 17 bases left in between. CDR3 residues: CASGLLSPRTASYEQYF. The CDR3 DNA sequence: TGTGCTAGTGGTTTGCTCTCCCCCCGGACAGCCTCCTACGAGCAGTACTTC.

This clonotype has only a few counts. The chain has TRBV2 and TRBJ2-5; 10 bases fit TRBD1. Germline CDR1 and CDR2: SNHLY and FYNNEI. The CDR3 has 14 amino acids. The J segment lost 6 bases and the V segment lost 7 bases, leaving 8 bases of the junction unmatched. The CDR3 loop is CASKGTGAAKTQYF. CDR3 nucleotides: TGTGCCAGCAAGGGGACAGGGGCCGCGAAGACCCAGTACTTC.

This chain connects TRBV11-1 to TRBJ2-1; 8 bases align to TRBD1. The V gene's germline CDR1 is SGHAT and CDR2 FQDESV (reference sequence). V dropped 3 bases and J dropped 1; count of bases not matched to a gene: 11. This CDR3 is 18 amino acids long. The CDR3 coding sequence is TGTGCCAGCAGCTTTAAGCAGGGGGCAGCCCATTCCTACAATGAGCAGTTCTTC. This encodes CASSFKQGAAHSYNEQFF.

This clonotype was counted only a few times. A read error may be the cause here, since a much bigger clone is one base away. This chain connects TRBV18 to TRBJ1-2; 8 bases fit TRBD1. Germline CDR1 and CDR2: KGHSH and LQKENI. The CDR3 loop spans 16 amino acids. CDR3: CASSPGQGSFNYDYTF. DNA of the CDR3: TGTGCCAGCTCACCAGGACAGGGCTCATTTAACTATGACTACACCTTC.

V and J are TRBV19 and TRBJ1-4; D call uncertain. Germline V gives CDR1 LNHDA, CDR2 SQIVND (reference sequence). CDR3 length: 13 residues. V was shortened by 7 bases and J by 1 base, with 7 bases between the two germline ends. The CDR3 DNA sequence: TGTGCCAGTAAGGAGGGAACTAATGAAAAACTGTTTTTT. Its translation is CASKEGTNEKLFF.

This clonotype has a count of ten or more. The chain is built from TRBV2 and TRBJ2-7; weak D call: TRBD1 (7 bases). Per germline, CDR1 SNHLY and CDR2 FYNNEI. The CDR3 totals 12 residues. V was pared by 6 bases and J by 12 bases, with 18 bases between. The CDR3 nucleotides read TGTGCCAGCAGCGGGGGACAGCCGGCGTTGTACTTC. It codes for CASSGGQPALYF.

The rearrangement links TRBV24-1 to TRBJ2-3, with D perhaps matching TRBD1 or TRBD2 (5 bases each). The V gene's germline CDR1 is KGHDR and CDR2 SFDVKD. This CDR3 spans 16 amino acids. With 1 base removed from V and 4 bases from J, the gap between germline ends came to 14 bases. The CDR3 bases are TGTGCCACCAGTGATTTTACTGGGACGGCCGCAGATACGCAGTATTTT. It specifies CATSDFTGTAADTQYF.

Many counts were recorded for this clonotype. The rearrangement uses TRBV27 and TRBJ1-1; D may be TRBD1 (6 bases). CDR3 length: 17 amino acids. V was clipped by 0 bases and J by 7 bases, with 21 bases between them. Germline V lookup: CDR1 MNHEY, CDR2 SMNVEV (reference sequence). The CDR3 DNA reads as TGTGCCAGCAGTTTATCCCACTCCGACTACAGGGTACATGAAGCTTTCTTT. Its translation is CASSLSHSDYRVHEAFF.

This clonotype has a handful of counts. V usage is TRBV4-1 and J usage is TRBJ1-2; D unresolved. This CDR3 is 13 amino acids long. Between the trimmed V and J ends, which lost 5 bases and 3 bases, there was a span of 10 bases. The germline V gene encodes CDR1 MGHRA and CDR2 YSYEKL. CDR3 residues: CASSGVGHYGYTF. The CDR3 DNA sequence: TGCGCCAGCAGCGGGGTAGGACACTATGGCTACACCTTC.

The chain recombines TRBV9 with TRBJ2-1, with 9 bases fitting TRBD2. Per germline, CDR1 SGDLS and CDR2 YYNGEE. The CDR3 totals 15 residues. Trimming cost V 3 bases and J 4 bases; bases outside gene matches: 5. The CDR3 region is CASSASGANYNEQFF. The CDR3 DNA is TGTGCCAGCAGCGCTAGCGGGGCTAATTACAATGAGCAGTTCTTC.

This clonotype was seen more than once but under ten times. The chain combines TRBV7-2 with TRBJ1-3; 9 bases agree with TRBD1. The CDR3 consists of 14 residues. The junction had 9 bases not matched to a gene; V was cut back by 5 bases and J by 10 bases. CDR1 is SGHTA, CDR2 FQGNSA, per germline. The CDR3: CASSLRTGVETIYF. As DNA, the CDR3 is TGTGCCAGCAGCCTCCGGACAGGGGTAGAGACCATATATTTT.

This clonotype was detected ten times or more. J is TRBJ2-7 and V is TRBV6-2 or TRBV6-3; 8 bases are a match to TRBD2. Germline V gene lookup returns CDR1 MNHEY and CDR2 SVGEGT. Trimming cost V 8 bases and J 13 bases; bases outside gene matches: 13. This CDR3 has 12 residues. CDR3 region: CASARGGAVGYF. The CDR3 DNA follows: TGTGCCAGCGCCCGGGGGGGGGCCGTCGGATACTTC.

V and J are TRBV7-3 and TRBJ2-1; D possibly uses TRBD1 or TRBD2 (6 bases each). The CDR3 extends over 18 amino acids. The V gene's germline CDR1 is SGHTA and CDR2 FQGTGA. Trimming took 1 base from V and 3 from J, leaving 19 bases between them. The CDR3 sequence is CASSLNQGGRRSYNEQFF. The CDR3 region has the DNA TGTGCCAGCAGCTTAAACCAAGGGGGGAGAAGAAGCTACAATGAGCAGTTCTTC.

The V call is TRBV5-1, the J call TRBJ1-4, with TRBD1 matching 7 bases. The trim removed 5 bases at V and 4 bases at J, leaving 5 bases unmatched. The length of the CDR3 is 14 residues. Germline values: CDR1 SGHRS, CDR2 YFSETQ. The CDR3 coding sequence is TGCGCCAGCAGGGTGGGACAGAATAATGAAAAACTGTTTTTT. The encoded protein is CASRVGQNNEKLFF. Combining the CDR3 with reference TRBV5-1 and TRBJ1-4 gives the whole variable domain KAGVTQTPRYLIKTRGQQVTLSCSPISGHRSVSWYQQTPGQGLQFLFEYFSETQRNKGNFPGRFSGRQFSNSRSEMNVSTLELGDSALYLCASRVGQNNEKLFFGSGTQLSVL.